This T cell receptor (beta chain) was retrieved from a study of cytomegalovirus exposure and HLA in healthy donors. Study conclusions and caveats: Cytomegalovirus-associated status was assigned to 164 TCR beta chains. Per a later analysis, about 15,000 TCR beta sequences showed association with HLA alleles at 0.05 false discovery rate. Based on reports, TCR beta sequences accurately predicted HLA-A and HLA-B alleles for most subjects. In vitro assays verified that a few CMV-associated chains recognized CMV antigens specifically.

Germline-derived CDR1 and CDR2 are SQVTM and ANQGSEA. V gave up 6 bases and J gave up 2 bases; unmatched junction bases: 20. The CDR3 extends over 19 amino acids. This clone came up once. Its specificity is unknown. Use of 60 Vbeta and 13 Jbeta primers characterized the PCR. The assay was immunoSEQ multiplex PCR, and TCRdb's table has in-frame clones only and misses some. Of 150,000 to 200,000 clones in the sample, less than 90% are singletons; the top ten hold approximately 1.3%. Sequencing input: PBMCs. The receptor was derived from a girl between 10 and 17 years old in good health and CMV-seropositive. The chain carries TRBV29-1 and TRBJ2-7, with 12 bases identical to TRBD1. DNA of the CDR3: TGCAGCGTCCAAGGGGGGACAGGGGGCCGGCAGGAGACCCCCTACGAGCAGTACTTC. Its translation: CSVQGGTGGRQETPYEQYF.